This is a list of T cell receptor beta chains from one sample in a study of human T cells and chemical hapten exposure. TCRdb re-called the RACE reads through MiXCR, storing one row per CDR3 protein. Altogether around 180,000 distinct CDR3 sequences are present, approximately 29% being singletons, with the ten largest covering nearly 3%. The sample in question was whole blood, obtained in connection with sensitization to the hapten diphenylcyclopropenone (DPC). Every receptor here comes from a young woman with alopecia areata. Some clones in this sample may be carry-over from other donors' samples. CDR3s include the opening cysteine and the closing phenylalanine or tryptophan. D genes are given only for firm matches. Only part of the rows carry a size: once, few, many, or a class if the clone is expanded.

J gene | D gene | clone size | V gene | CDR3 protein | CDR3 DNA
TRBJ2-3 | - | few | TRBV7-2 | CASSPSPPVETQYF | TGTGCCAGCAGCCCCTCCCCCCCAGTCGAGACGCAGTATTTT
TRBJ2-3 | - | few | TRBV20-1 | CSAREDIASDTQYF | TGCAGTGCTAGAGAAGATATAGCGTCAGATACGCAGTATTTT
TRBJ2-5 | - | - | TRBV12-5 | CASGLPSLGETQYF | TGTGCTAGTGGTTTGCCCTCCCTGGGGGAGACCCAGTACTTC
TRBJ1-2 | - | few | TRBV29-1 | CSVEGQGYGGYTF | TGCAGCGTTGAAGGACAAGGGTACGGTGGCTACACCTTC
TRBJ2-7 | TRBD2 | - | TRBV28 | CASLPPGLAGVYEQYF | TGTGCCAGCCTCCCGCCCGGGCTAGCGGGAGTGTACGAGCAGTACTTC
TRBJ1-6 | - | few | TRBV4-2 | CASSQDGSGNSPLHF | TGTGCCAGCAGCCAAGACGGTTCGGGGAATTCACCCCTCCACTTT
TRBJ2-1 | TRBD2 | - | TRBV11-2 | CASSLGSSGRAGEQFF | TGTGCCAGCAGCTTAGGGTCTAGCGGGAGGGCCGGTGAGCAGTTCTTC
TRBJ2-5 | - | - | TRBV4-1 | CASSQDKLDSAFQETQYF | TGCGCCAGCAGCCAAGATAAGTTGGACAGTGCCTTCCAAGAGACCCAGTACTTC
TRBJ2-2 | - | - | TRBV7-6 | CASSGTTNTGELFF | TGTGCCAGCTCCGGGACGACGAACACCGGGGAGCTGTTTTTT
TRBJ1-1 | - | few | TRBV9 | CASSAGDLNTEAFF | TGTGCCAGCAGCGCTGGGGACTTGAACACTGAAGCTTTCTTT